This is a list of T cell receptor beta chains from one sample in a study of long-term antiretroviral therapy in people with HIV. Produced via immunoSEQ multiplex PCR; TCRdb's table is partial and in-frame only. Found here are 25,000 to 30,000 clones, roughly 88% of them singletons; the top ten hold 8% to 9%. The sequencing used unsorted PBMCs, collected 3 years after starting antiretroviral therapy. These receptors came from a man in his forties or fifties with HIV. CDR3s leave out the opening cysteine and the closing phenylalanine or tryptophan.

CDR3: ASSLGGGRGNEQF
J: TRBJ2-1
V: TRBV7-8

CDR3: ASSFLTGELF
J: TRBJ2-2
V: TRBV5-5

CDR3: ASSRDTHSGNTIY
J: TRBJ1-3
V: TRBV5-8

CDR3: ASSEQGEWYGYT
J: TRBJ1-2
V: TRBV6-5

CDR3: ASSLDLASLTDTQY
J: TRBJ2-3
V: TRBV11-3

CDR3: ASSPTYVRGARETQY
J: TRBJ2-5
V: TRBV5-5

CDR3: ASSLAIPGHMNTEAF
J: TRBJ1-1
V: TRBV5-8

CDR3: ASSQERVSEKLF
J: TRBJ1-4
V: TRBV4-2

CDR3: ASSFGQETYEQY
J: TRBJ2-7
V: TRBV28

CDR3: AWTDRDTGELF
J: TRBJ2-2
V: TRBV30

CDR3: ASSLVGQGNSPLH
J: TRBJ1-6
V: TRBV27

CDR3: ASSTGFNYGYT
J: TRBJ1-2
V: TRBV6-1

CDR3: AISEFGLAGTDTQY
J: TRBJ2-3
V: TRBV10-3

CDR3: SVEDWFGGKNIQY
J: TRBJ2-4
V: TRBV29-1

CDR3: SGRGTGVYNEQF
J: TRBJ2-1
V: TRBV29-1

CDR3: ASSQDPSLNQPQH
J: TRBJ1-5
V: TRBV4-1

CDR3: ASKGEESYNEQF
J: TRBJ2-1
V: TRBV2

CDR3: ASSLSRGRDTQY
J: TRBJ2-3
V: TRBV7-9

CDR3: ASSIVGPNYGYT
J: TRBJ1-2
V: TRBV19

CDR3: ASSTGPNTGELF
J: TRBJ2-2
V: TRBV6-6

CDR3: SVEGQQVGETYNEQF
J: TRBJ2-1
V: TRBV29-1

CDR3: ASSLAPGSTDTQY
J: TRBJ2-3
V: TRBV7-2

CDR3: AWRRQGTYEQY
J: TRBJ2-7
V: TRBV30

CDR3: ASSLYPSVYNEQF
J: TRBJ2-1
V: TRBV7-2

CDR3: ASSLSGTGSYNEQF
J: TRBJ2-1
V: TRBV7-6

CDR3: ASWEGTGYEQY
J: TRBJ2-7
V: TRBV2